A selection of T cell receptor beta chains follows, all from one sample in a study of shared clonotypes between healthy human individuals. Generated by immunoSEQ multiplex PCR, the TCRdb table keeps only in-frame clones and is missing some. The data hold 2 million to 3 million clones, with 93% observed a single time. The sample comprised naive CD4+ T cells from PBMCs. All receptors come from a man aged 18 to 29 in good health. Some clones in this sample may be carry-over from other donors' samples. Each CDR3 is given with its conserved first and last residue. Fields, in order: clone size, D gene, J gene, CDR3 length, V gene, CDR3 DNA, CDR3 protein. A D gene is named only where the DNA matches it firmly. Not every row has a clone size; where given, it reads once, few, many or a size class.

>-|TRBD2|TRBJ2-3|14|TRBV9
TGTGCCAGCAGCGCGCCGGGACTAGCCCACCTGCAGTATTTT
CASSAPGLAHLQYF
>-|-|TRBJ1-5|14|TRBV19
TGTGCCAGTAGTTCGGGCCGAGCCAATCAGCCCCAGCATTTT
CASSSGRANQPQHF
>-|-|TRBJ1-2|13|TRBV2
TGTGCCAGCAGTAAAGAGCACGAACATGGCTACACCTTC
CASSKEHEHGYTF
>-|-|TRBJ2-3|16|TRBV7-2
TGTGCCAGCAGCCTCTACAAGGCTAGCGTCACAGATACGCAGTATTTT
CASSLYKASVTDTQYF
>-|TRBD1|TRBJ1-1|15|TRBV7-2
TGTGCCAGCAGCTTAGAGACCGGGACAGGGGAGAGAGCTTTCTTT
CASSLETGTGERAFF
>-|-|TRBJ2-3|15|TRBV5-1
TGCGCCAGCAGCTTGCGGGCGGCGTACACAGATACGCAGTATTTT
CASSLRAAYTDTQYF
>-|-|TRBJ2-7|13|TRBV7-3
TGTGCCAGCAGCCCCTGGGGTGGCTACGAGCAGTACTTC
CASSPWGGYEQYF
>-|TRBD2|TRBJ2-5|15|TRBV7-3
TGTGCCAGCAGCTTGACTAGCGGGAGCGTGGAGACCCAGTACTTC
CASSLTSGSVETQYF
>-|-|TRBJ1-2|17|TRBV5-5
TGTGCCAGCAGCTTGGCGGCGGTCCGCCAGTTTAACTATGGCTACACCTTC
CASSLAAVRQFNYGYTF
>-|-|TRBJ2-1|11|TRBV14
TGTGCCAGCAGCCGGGCCGGTGAGCAGTTCTTC
CASSRAGEQFF
>-|-|TRBJ1-1|14|TRBV7-2
TGTGCCAGCAGCTTAGGTGCGGAGAGTACTGAAGCTTTCTTT
CASSLGAESTEAFF
>-|TRBD1|TRBJ1-1|17|TRBV5-1
TGCGCCAGCAGCCTGGGACAGGGGGTAGGTTGGGGCACTGAAGCTTTCTTT
CASSLGQGVGWGTEAFF
>-|TRBD1|TRBJ1-1|15|TRBV7-8
TGTGCCAGCAGCTACGACAGGGTAAGGAAAACTGAAGCTTTCTTT
CASSYDRVRKTEAFF
>-|TRBD1|TRBJ2-7|15|TRBV5-1
TGCGCCAGCAGCGCCGGGACAGGGGCACGATACGAGCAGTACTTC
CASSAGTGARYEQYF
>once|TRBD2|TRBJ2-1|13|TRBV6-1
TGTGCCAGTAAGCGGGGGGGGTACAATGAGCAGTTCTTC
CASKRGGYNEQFF
>-|-|TRBJ2-1|15|TRBV9
TGTGCCAGCAGCCCTGACTCCGGCCTCTACAATGAGCAGTTCTTC
CASSPDSGLYNEQFF
>-|-|TRBJ2-7|15|TRBV7-3
TGTGCCAGCAGCTTAATAGGGGGCGGGACCTACGAGCAGTACTTC
CASSLIGGGTYEQYF
>once|TRBD1|TRBJ1-3|18|TRBV19
TGTGCCAGTAGTCATCGGGAAGGACAGGGACCCTCTGGAAACACCATATATTTT
CASSHREGQGPSGNTIYF
>-|TRBD1|TRBJ2-7|16|TRBV11-1
TGTGCCAGCAGCGCTTTCCCGGGACAGGGAAAGGACGAGCAGTACTTC
CASSAFPGQGKDEQYF
>-|TRBD2|TRBJ2-1|15|TRBV28
TGTGCCAGCAGCTCCAGCGGGGCCTTCTACAATGAGCAGTTCTTC
CASSSSGAFYNEQFF
>-|TRBD1|TRBJ2-5|14|TRBV6-1
TGTGCCAGCAGTGCCGGACAGGGGTCAATGTCCCAGTACTTC
CASSAGQGSMSQYF
>-|TRBD1|TRBJ1-4|18|TRBV11-2
TGTGCCAGCATCCCGTTCCCGGGACAGGGGGGGCCTAATGAAAAACTGTTTTTT
CASIPFPGQGGPNEKLFF
>-|-|TRBJ2-3|16|TRBV15
TGTGCCACCAGCAGAGGCCCTAGCGCAAGCACAGATACGCAGTATTTT
CATSRGPSASTDTQYF
>-|TRBD2|TRBJ2-5|14|TRBV9
TGTGCCAGCAGCGTCACTAGCGGGAGAGAGACCCAGTACTTC
CASSVTSGRETQYF
>-|-|TRBJ2-5|12|TRBV9
TGTGCCAGCAGCGACCCACGAAAGACCCAGTACTTC
CASSDPRKTQYF
>-|-|TRBJ1-2|15|TRBV10-2
TGCGCCAGCGGACCTACGTTGAAAGGCATCTATGGCTACACCTTC
CASGPTLKGIYGYTF
>-|TRBD2|TRBJ2-7|15|TRBV27
TGTGCCAGCAGTTTACAGCTAGCGGGAGTAGACGAGCAGTACTTC
CASSLQLAGVDEQYF
>-|TRBD2|TRBJ2-1|14|TRBV10-3
TGTGCCATCAGAGGACTAGCGGGAGACAATGAGCAGTTCTTC
CAIRGLAGDNEQFF
>-|TRBD2|TRBJ2-7|15|TRBV27
TGTGCCAGCAGTTTAAGTTGGGAGGGCCGGTACGAGCAGTACTTC
CASSLSWEGRYEQYF
>-|-|TRBJ2-5|14|TRBV15
TGTGCCACCAGCAGAGTAGGTCTCACAGAGACCCAGTACTTC
CATSRVGLTETQYF
>-|-|TRBJ1-2|16|TRBV11-2
TGTGCCAGCAGCTCGAACCTTGCAGGGTCTTACTATGGCTACACCTTC
CASSSNLAGSYYGYTF
>-|-|TRBJ2-7|15|TRBV11-2
TGTGCCAGCAGCTTAGATCTCGGCAGCTCCCCGCGGCAGTACTTC
CASSLDLGSSPRQYF
>-|-|TRBJ1-4|16|TRBV19
TGTGCCAGTAGTAACACCGGGCCCCCCGTGAATGAAAAACTGTTTTTT
CASSNTGPPVNEKLFF
>-|-|TRBJ2-7|16|TRBV6-1
TGTGCCAGCAGTGGCCTTTCGAGTCTCCTCTCCTACGAGCAGTACTTC
CASSGLSSLLSYEQYF
>-|TRBD2|TRBJ2-7|16|TRBV30
TGTGCCTGGACCATGGGAGGCGGGAGAACACCCTACGAGCAGTACTTC
CAWTMGGGRTPYEQYF
>-|-|TRBJ2-4|20|TRBV30
TGTGCCTGGAGTTCTGGGTTCACAGATAATTTATCACTAGCCAAAAACATTCAGTACTTC
CAWSSGFTDNLSLAKNIQYF
>-|TRBD1|TRBJ2-7|15|TRBV4-3
TGCGCCAGCAGCCAAGTAGGGCAGGGGGCAGGGGAGCAGTACTTC
CASSQVGQGAGEQYF
>-|TRBD2|TRBJ2-3|16|TRBV5-4
TGTGCCAGCAGCTCTGCGACTAGCGTGAGCACAGATACGCAGTATTTT
CASSSATSVSTDTQYF
>-|TRBD1|TRBJ2-3|16|TRBV5-1
TGCGCCAGCAGCTTGGGGGACAGGGAAAGCACAGATACGCAGTATTTT
CASSLGDRESTDTQYF
>once|-|TRBJ2-2|16|TRBV7-8
TGTGCCAGCAGCTTAGCCGGGACCGCGAACACCGGGGAGCTGTTTTTT
CASSLAGTANTGELFF